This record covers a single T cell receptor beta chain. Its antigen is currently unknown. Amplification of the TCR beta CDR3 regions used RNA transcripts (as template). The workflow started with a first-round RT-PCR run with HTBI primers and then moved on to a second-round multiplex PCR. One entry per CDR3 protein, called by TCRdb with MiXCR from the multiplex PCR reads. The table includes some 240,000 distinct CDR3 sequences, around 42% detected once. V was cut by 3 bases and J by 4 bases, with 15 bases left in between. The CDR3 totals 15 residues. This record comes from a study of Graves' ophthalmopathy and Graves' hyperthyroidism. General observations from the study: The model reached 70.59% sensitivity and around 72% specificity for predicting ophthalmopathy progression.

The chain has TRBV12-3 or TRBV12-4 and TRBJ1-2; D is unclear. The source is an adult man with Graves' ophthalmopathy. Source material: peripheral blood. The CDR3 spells CASSFGRGEAYGYTF. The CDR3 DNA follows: TGTGCCAGCAGTTTCGGCCGGGGAGAGGCCTATGGCTACACCTTC.